Listed here are 29 T cell receptor beta chains from one sample, sequenced in a study of blood T cell repertoires in COVID-19. Here immunoSEQ multiplex PCR was the method, and the copy in TCRdb shows in-frame clones only, minus some. Of about 170,000 clones in the sample, approximately 80% are singletons; the top ten hold less than 15%. Sequenced: PBMCs or T cells enriched from blood (not recorded which). The receptors come from a man aged 45 to 65 who had recovered from COVID-19.

About this clone itself: Different DNA sequences within this sample yield the same CDR3. V and J are TRBV27 and TRBJ1-1; maybe TRBD1 (5 bases). Per the germline V gene, CDR1 is MNHEY and CDR2 is SMNVEV (reference sequence). The CDR3 length is 14 residues. The ends were cut back, 6 bases at V and 2 bases at J, with 13 bases in the middle. The CDR3 sequence is CASSPRQKNTEAFF. The CDR3 DNA reads as TGTGCCAGCAGCCCCCGACAGAAAAACACTGAAGCTTTCTTT.

Only a few counts were recorded for this clone. The chain joins TRBV9 to TRBJ1-1; perhaps TRBD1 as D (5 bases). V was shortened by 4 bases and J by 1 base, with 11 bases between the two germline ends. This CDR3 has 14 amino acids. Germline CDR1 reads SGDLS; CDR2 reads YYNGEE. The DNA of the CDR3 is TGTGCCAGCAGCACCCCCGACAGGAACACTGAAGCTTTCTTT. Protein sequence: CASSTPDRNTEAFF.

CDR3 sequence reads: CASSMTGLGGYTF. The CDR3 coding sequence is TGTGCCAGCAGCATGACAGGGCTTGGCGGCTACACCTTC. The rearrangement joins TRBV7-2 to TRBJ1-2; 7 nucleotides align to TRBD1. Trimming cost V 5 bases and J 8 bases; bases outside gene matches: 8. The CDR3 loop spans 13 amino acids. Germline CDR1 is SGHTA and CDR2 is FQGNSA.

The chain carries TRBV7-9 and TRBJ1-1; the D gene is possibly TRBD1 (6 bases). The CDR3 is 14 amino acids. Looked up from germline, CDR1 is SEHNR and CDR2 is FQNEAQ (reference sequence). The germline V and J ends were trimmed by 1 base and 4 bases, with 10 bases remaining between them. The CDR3 loop reads CASSLGGGGTEAFF. The CDR3, as DNA: TGTGCCAGCAGCTTAGGGGGAGGGGGCACTGAAGCTTTCTTT. Full variable domain (outside the CDR3, taken from reference TRBV7-9 and TRBJ1-1): DTGVSQNPRHKITKRGQNVTFRCDPISEHNRLYWYRQTLGQGPEFLTYFQNEAQLEKSRLLSDRFSAERPKGSFSTLEIQRTEQGDSAMYLCASSLGGGGTEAFFGQGTRLTVV.

The chain combines TRBV6-1 with TRBJ1-4; D unresolved. The germline V gene has CDR1 MNHNS and CDR2 SASEGT. With 0 bases removed from V and 6 bases from J, the gap between germline ends came to 5 bases. The CDR3 length is 13 residues. The CDR3 coding sequence is TGTGCCAGCAGTGAAGCCCTCCATGAAAAACTGTTTTTT. Its translation is CASSEALHEKLFF.

V usage is TRBV19 and J usage is TRBJ1-2, with 7 nucleotides matching TRBD1. The ends lost 3 bases at V and 2 bases at J; junction bases unmatched: 12. Germline lookup yields CDR1 LNHDA and CDR2 SQIVND (reference sequence). The CDR3 sequence is 17 residues long. DNA for the CDR3: TGTGCCAGTAGTATTGGGGACAGCTCTTGGTCAAACTATGGCTACACCTTC. Encoded protein: CASSIGDSSWSNYGYTF.

This chain connects TRBV7-6 to TRBJ2-1, with D tentatively TRBD2 (7 bases). Per germline, CDR1 SGHVS and CDR2 FNYEAQ. The ends were cut back, 5 bases at V and 8 bases at J, with 19 bases in the middle. The CDR3 covers 15 residues. CDR3 DNA sequence: TGTGCCAGCAGCCCACATGGGGGGGGCCGAGATGAGCAGTTCTTC. This gives the protein CASSPHGGGRDEQFF.

The chain couples TRBV2 to TRBJ1-5, with 9 bases that match TRBD1. The CDR3 runs 16 residues. Germline-derived CDR1 and CDR2 are SNHLY and FYNNEI. The V gene end was trimmed by 4 bases and the J gene end by 3 bases; junction bases not matched to a gene: 7. The CDR3 DNA reads TGTGCCAGCAGTGCGCCGGGACAGGGCGCCAATCAGCCCCAGCATTTT. Residues: CASSAPGQGANQPQHF.

V is TRBV6-5 and J is TRBJ1-4; the D gene is possibly TRBD1 (6 bases). The CDR3 contains 14 residues. Germline V gene data show CDR1 as MNHEY and CDR2 as SVGAGI. V was cut by 6 bases and J by 8 bases, with 16 bases left in between. The CDR3 DNA reads as TGTGCCAGCAGCCATCGACAGGAGAGGGAAAAACTGTTTTTT. It yields the protein CASSHRQEREKLFF.

J is TRBJ1-6 and V is TRBV28, with D tentatively TRBD1 (6 bases). This CDR3 has 15 residues. Germline CDR1 and CDR2: MDHEN and SYDVKM. Between the trimmed V and J ends, which lost 1 base and 13 bases, there was a span of 17 bases. The CDR3 is CASSLLTGLIDPLHF. CDR3 bases: TGTGCCAGCAGTTTATTGACAGGACTGATTGATCCCCTCCACTTT.

The genes are TRBV7-9 and TRBJ2-7; tentatively, D is TRBD2 (5 bases). Looked up from germline, CDR1 is SEHNR and CDR2 is FQNEAQ (reference sequence). Trimming took off 5 bases at V and 1 base at J, with 15 bases between the two ends. CDR3 size: 15 residues. Here the CDR3 DNA reads TGTGCCAGCAGCCCGACGAGTAGCGCTTCCTACGAGCAGTACTTC. Encoded protein: CASSPTSSASYEQYF.

The chain has TRBV27 and TRBJ2-2; no clear D. The germline CDR1 and CDR2 sequences are MNHEY and SMNVEV (reference sequence). Trimming cost V 6 bases and J 0 bases, with 5 bases left between them. The CDR3 loop spans 13 amino acids. The DNA of the CDR3 is TGTGCCAGCAGGACAACGAACACCGGGGAGCTGTTTTTT. This sequence encodes CASRTTNTGELFF.

This rearrangement joins TRBV9 to TRBJ1-2; 7 positions agree with TRBD1. V lost 0 bases and J lost 4; bases outside the gene matches: 6. Germline CDR1 reads SGDLS; CDR2 reads YYNGEE. This CDR3 has 15 amino acids. The CDR3 loop is CASSVGGQSIYGYTF. The CDR3 DNA reads as TGTGCCAGCAGCGTAGGGGGACAGAGTATCTATGGCTACACCTTC.

The V call is TRBV19, the J call TRBJ2-4; D ambiguous. This CDR3 region has 17 residues. The V gene lost 5 bases and the J gene lost 1 base, with 18 bases spanning the gap. CDR1 is LNHDA, CDR2 SQIVND, per germline (reference sequence). The CDR3 DNA sequence: TGTGCCAGTAGTTCCCCCGACCGCCAGAGGGCCAAAAACATTCAGTACTTC. It specifies CASSSPDRQRAKNIQYF.

Ten or more counts support this clone. The V and J genes are TRBV19 and TRBJ2-7; perhaps TRBD1 as D (6 bases). The CDR3 covers 16 residues. V lost 0 bases to trimming and J lost 0 bases, with 12 bases between them. Germline values: CDR1 LNHDA, CDR2 SQIVND (reference sequence). The CDR3 DNA reads TGTGCCAGTAGTATAGAAAACGAGGGGGACTCCTACGAGCAGTACTTC. It yields the protein CASSIENEGDSYEQYF.

The chain employs TRBV18 and TRBJ1-2; no firm D call. CDR1 is KGHSH and CDR2 is LQKENI in the germline V gene. Trimming removed 0 bases from V and 6 bases from J, with 20 bases in between. The CDR3 sequence is 17 residues long. The CDR3 here is CASSPPMNAGGKDGYTF. The DNA of the CDR3 is TGTGCCAGCTCACCACCAATGAATGCGGGAGGGAAGGATGGCTACACCTTC.

The rearrangement uses TRBV18 and TRBJ1-3; 8 nucleotides line up with TRBD1. The CDR3 runs 16 residues. After removal of 2 bases from V and 1 base from J, the junction contained 4 bases not matched to a gene. CDR1 is KGHSH and CDR2 is LQKENI in the germline V gene. In DNA, the CDR3 is TGTGCCAGCTCACCAGGACAGGGTGGGTCTGGAAACACCATATATTTT. This encodes CASSPGQGGSGNTIYF.

In its sample, this clone was seen once. The chain joins TRBV28 to TRBJ1-4; D is perhaps TRBD1 (5 bases). V was shortened by 6 bases and J by 5 bases, with 13 bases between the two germline ends. CDR3 length: 14 residues. Germline V gene sequence: CDR1 MDHEN, CDR2 SYDVKM. The CDR3 nucleotides read TGTGCCAGCAGACCGACGGGGGGGAATGAAAAACTGTTTTTT. As protein: CASRPTGGNEKLFF.

This clone appeared a single time. Here the CDR3 DNA reads TGTGCCAGCAGTAAAGCCGCCCGGGGGAATGGCTACACCTTC. This encodes CASSKAARGNGYTF. V usage is TRBV28 and J usage is TRBJ1-2, with D possibly TRBD1 on 5 matching bases. CDR1 and CDR2 from the germline V gene are MDHEN and SYDVKM. The CDR3 consists of 14 residues. Trimming stripped 5 bases from V and 6 bases from J, with 16 bases between.

This clone was counted between two and nine times. DNA for the CDR3: TGTGCCAGCAGCCAGGTCCGGGGGGGAAACTATGGCTACACCTTC. This codes for CASSQVRGGNYGYTF. This rearrangement joins TRBV3-1 (or the pseudogene TRBV3-2) to TRBJ1-2; maybe TRBD1 (5 bases). The germline gives CDR1 LGHDT, CDR2 YNNKEL (reference sequence). This CDR3 is built from 15 residues. Trimming cost V 3 bases and J 2 bases, with 13 bases left between them.

The table lists this clone with many counts. The chain combines TRBV6-5 with TRBJ1-3; TRBD1 might be the D (5 bases). Germline assignment: CDR1 MNHEY and CDR2 SVGAGI. This CDR3 spans 15 amino acids. V was clipped by 7 bases and J by 4 bases, with 17 bases between them. The CDR3 bases are TGTGCCAGCACCCGGGATGGGGACTCCGGAAACACCATATATTTT. Protein: CASTRDGDSGNTIYF.

This chain connects TRBV10-3 to TRBJ1-1; D is ambiguous. The germline V gene encodes CDR1 ENHRY and CDR2 SYGVKD. V was pared by 6 bases and J by 7 bases, with 9 bases between. CDR3 size: 11 residues. This CDR3 reads CAIRREGEAFF. CDR3 DNA: TGTGCCATCAGGAGGGAGGGTGAAGCTTTCTTT.

This clone appeared a single time. This chain uses TRBV10-3 with TRBJ2-3; 9 bases line up with TRBD2. The CDR3 is made up of 14 amino acids. Germline assignment: CDR1 ENHRY and CDR2 SYGVKD. Trimming cost V 4 bases and J 5 bases; bases outside gene matches: 4. For the CDR3, the DNA is TGTGCCATCAGTGCGAGCGGGGGGCAAGATACGCAGTATTTT. As protein: CAISASGGQDTQYF.

This rearrangement joins TRBV10-3 to TRBJ2-3, with 8 bases lining up with TRBD2. This CDR3 comprises 17 residues. The trim removed 0 bases at V and 1 base at J, leaving 6 bases unmatched. Per germline, CDR1 ENHRY and CDR2 SYGVKD. The CDR3 sequence: CAISESPSRGGTDTQYF. CDR3 sequence (DNA): TGTGCCATCAGTGAGTCACCTTCGCGGGGGGGCACAGATACGCAGTATTTT.

This clone has only one observation. The chain combines TRBV11-3 with TRBJ2-1; TRBD2 aligns across 9 bases. J was trimmed by 4 bases and V by 1 base; bases with no gene match: 8. This CDR3 comprises 17 residues. CDR1 and CDR2 from the germline V gene are SGHNT and YENEEA. The CDR3 protein is CASSLGAFAGGYNEQFF. The DNA for the CDR3 is TGTGCCAGCAGCTTAGGGGCGTTCGCGGGGGGGTACAATGAGCAGTTCTTC.

The J gene is TRBJ2-1, the V gene TRBV7-3; 9 bases fit TRBD2. Losses at the gene ends were 0 bases for V and 2 bases for J; bases not matched to a gene: 5. Looked up from germline, CDR1 is SGHTA and CDR2 is FQGTGA. CDR3 length: 17 residues. CDR3 in DNA: TGTGCCAGCAGCTTAACGTCGACTAGCGGTCCCTACAATGAGCAGTTCTTC. This translates into CASSLTSTSGPYNEQFF.

This clone was observed once. V usage is TRBV19 and J usage is TRBJ1-6; tentative D call: TRBD1 (5 bases). The V gene lost 1 base and the J gene lost 14 bases, with 15 bases spanning the gap. CDR1 LNHDA and CDR2 SQIVND come from the germline V gene (reference sequence). The CDR3 length is 14 residues. The CDR3 region is CASSIVGPRASLHF. The CDR3 DNA reads TGTGCCAGTAGTATAGTGGGGCCTCGGGCCTCCCTCCACTTT.

The chain combines TRBV11-2 with TRBJ2-2, with D tentatively TRBD1 (5 bases). V was pared by 8 bases and J by 3 bases, with 13 bases between. This CDR3 has 14 amino acids. The germline gives CDR1 SGHAT, CDR2 FQNNGV. The CDR3 coding sequence is TGTGCCAGCGCGTGGTACAGGTACACCGGGGAGCTGTTTTTT. Translated: CASAWYRYTGELFF.

J is TRBJ2-2 and V is TRBV7-2; 9 bases match TRBD1. Looked up from germline, CDR1 is SGHTA and CDR2 is FQGNSA. CDR3 size: 16 residues. Unmatched junction bases numbered 5, after V lost 6 bases and J lost 0 bases. The DNA of the CDR3 is TGTGCCAGCAGGTGGGGACAGGGCGCGAACACCGGGGAGCTGTTTTTT. It is translated as CASRWGQGANTGELFF.